This T cell receptor beta chain stems from a study of cytomegalovirus exposure and HLA in healthy donors (dated by TCRdb to 2017 to 2019). Broadly, across the study: In an earlier analysis of 550 to 750 of the donors, 250 to 350 Gb of sequence data and 90 million to 130 million unique TCR beta sequences from roughly 190 million T cells were reported. About 300 gigabases of sequencing data and approximately 93 million unique TCR sequences were included in an early release covering over 600 HLA-typed donors. The genetic ancestry cluster associated with self-reported Caucasian donors included 80% to 90% of the roughly 380 genotyped donors. The study aimed to test whether signatures of past pathogen exposure could be identified by cataloging public T cell receptors. The study profiled the T cell repertoires of 500 to 800 subjects by immunosequencing and related them to cytomegalovirus serostatus. Along with the roughly 610-subject first cohort, a separate validation cohort of over a hundred different subjects was used. High-throughput TCR immunosequencing, statistical association of individual TCRs with disease status, and machine learning were combined to predict cytomegalovirus infection status. In a later analysis, previously published TCR beta repertoires from 666 donors were re-analyzed and high-resolution HLA genotyping was added so that TCR occurrence patterns could be studied. Rather than drawing on any new phenotypic data, the later analysis identified candidate immune exposures from TCR beta sequences and the way those sequences occurred across donors. In an earlier analysis of several hundred of the donors, high-throughput TCR beta sequencing was used to judge whether each TCR beta V gene segment behaved as functional or pseudogenic. Donor age, sex, ethnicity and CMV serostatus were compiled alongside the repertoire data. A later genetic analysis used genome-wide SNP genotypes for about three fifths of the 666 donors, treating that subset as a discovery cohort. All discovery cohort repertoires had been generated using a single sequencing platform. HLA typing included class I and class II loci at four-digit resolution. The number of donors typed differed by locus, with roughly 629-640 for A, B, C, DRB1 and DQB1, roughly 520 for DQA1, over 600 for DPA1, and under 490 for DPB1. Because of strong linkage in the cohort, four or five DR-DQ haplotypes were treated as single units for association and clustering. Among approximately 370 genotyped donors of the cohort, an average of around 240,000 unique TCR beta nucleotide sequences was sequenced per donor, of which about 19% were non-productive. Beyond this particular receptor, the publication reports: Three of the identified cytomegalovirus-associated TCR beta chains were confirmed in vitro to be specific for cytomegalovirus antigens. Broadly in line with IMGT annotations, most TCR beta V segments showed up in productive rearrangements about 87% or about 30% of the time in an earlier analysis of 587 of the donors. Sequencing depth was assumed to be roughly uniform across donors in the presence/absence analyses, though that assumption may not hold. A later analysis found that HLA-associated TCR beta chains were more clonally expanded and had lower generation probabilities than equally common non-associated chains. According to a later analysis, most CMV-associated TCR beta chains appeared to be HLA-restricted, and the HLA associations seemed to be driven largely by CMV exposure. At a false discovery rate of 0.05, a later analysis linked roughly 17,000 TCR beta sequences to specific HLA alleles. Over 15 rarely observed V segments, including chromosome 9 orphons, were excluded from the earlier analysis of about 600 of the donors because counts were too low. Across donors, most TCR sequences were observed very rarely, whereas some public TCRs were present in many individuals. According to a later analysis, TCR association rates differed among HLA loci, with DRB1 alleles showing the most associated TCRs and HLA-C alleles showing the fewest. A cluster of highly shared sequence variants was judged likely to be a technical artifact of the sequencing pipeline. The cohort was sequenced for TCR beta chains only, and without alpha or paired-chain data the features that could be detected were limited. The authors suggested that the approach could potentially be extended to other disease states and immunological phenotypes. A later genetic analysis associated a missense DCLRE1C variant with V-gene and J-gene trimming of TCR beta chains, and an independent cohort replicated the association. Because HLA typing was unavailable for some donors at each locus, only the typed subset was used in association tests. The only immune exposure information available for the cohort was CMV serostatus. In a later analysis, several top co-occurrence clusters were reported to appear linked to parvovirus B19, influenza, CMV and Epstein-Barr virus. A further reported finding was that TCR beta sequences accurately predicted the HLA-A and HLA-B alleles for most subjects in the first cohort. Some IMGT-functional V segments, including TRBV6-2 and TRBV6-3, could not be told apart with the 87-base-pair reads, so those segments were excluded. The classifier was reported to diagnose cytomegalovirus status with high specificity and sensitivity in both the original cohort and the validation cohort. A total of 164 TCR beta chains were listed by the study as associated with cytomegalovirus. When HLA alleles, especially DR and DQ, strongly co-occurred, TCR associations were difficult to assign to individual alleles. In a later genetic analysis, fewer N-insertions in productive TCRs were reported among donors in an Asian-associated ancestry cluster than the approximately 670-donor mean. Correlated functional status among segregating V segments might reflect linkage disequilibrium, but an unknown experimental factor could not be ruled out.

The library was generated by the immunoSEQ multiplex PCR assay. For the multiplex PCR, a mixture combining 60 forward primers for TCR Vbeta segments and 13 reverse primers for TCR Jbeta segments was used. The CDR3 region of rearranged TCR beta genes was amplified from genomic DNA by a multiplex PCR assay. Amplified TCR beta libraries were sequenced as 87-base-pair reads on the Illumina HiSeq System. The authors' pipeline ran thus. A later analysis counted 75 million to 100 million unique TCR beta chains across the 500 to 850 repertoires, and around 9.9 million of these chains were shared by at least two donors. To remove PCR and sequencing errors, raw reads were error-corrected and collapsed into unique sequences using a nearest-neighbor algorithm that merged closely related sequences. CDR3 sequences were aligned to IMGT reference sequences to assign V, D and J gene segments. For a sequence to be retained, a match of at least six nucleotides was required to both a V gene segment and a J gene segment. A rearrangement counted as productive if the CDR3 had no stop codons and remained in frame with V and J, and every other rearrangement counted as non-productive. Following IMGT convention, CDR3 was defined as the stretch from the second conserved V-encoded cysteine to the conserved J-encoded phenylalanine. The earlier analysis of 500 to 750 of the donors excluded any sequence lacking an unambiguous match to a single V gene segment. In an earlier analysis of about 590 of the donors, a V segment was called functional when productive rearrangements were above 56.7%, and segregating when the standard deviation between donors exceeded 5%. A statistical classification framework was built to diagnose cytomegalovirus status from the catalog of TCR beta chain sequences. A later analysis assigned V and J genes by comparing TCR nucleotide sequences with IMGT/GENE-DB human TR gene sequences. A later analysis assigned CDR3 sequences and most-parsimonious VDJ recombination scenarios with the TCRdist pipeline. In a later analysis, each TCR beta chain was defined by its CDR3 amino acid sequence together with its V-gene family, and reads without a unique V-gene family were excluded. In a later analysis, a few hundred highly shared, low-generation-probability nucleotide sequences were removed to address suspected cross-contamination and a sequencing artifact. A later analysis calculated a clonal expansion index for each public chain from normalized within-repertoire ranks of inferred template counts. In a later analysis, generation probabilities were computed using a VDJ recombination model fitted to out-of-frame rearrangements, and the results were checked against IGoR. Hypergeometric tests were used in a later analysis to score TCR-TCR, TCR-HLA and TCR-CMV co-occurrence, with a repertoire-size bias correction applied to the TCR pairs. In a later analysis, false discovery rates were estimated by permuting HLA or CMV assignments 20 times. A later analysis grouped co-occurring TCRs with DBSCAN, adding TCRdist sequence similarity when clustering within HLA-allele-positive subsets. Co-occurrence clustering excluded repertoires with fewer than 30,000 or more than 120,000 public chains, plus five with anomalous nucleotide sharing. Held by TCRdb, this immuneACCESS table contains in-frame sequences only and omits some clones. Under half of the omission traces to an unresolved V gene where checked; the cause of the rest is unknown. V, J and clone size derive from that table, while D and trimming were established from the DNA sequence. In all, the sample holds about 170,000 clones, and 85% of those were seen once. The ten most abundant clones make up 1% of the sample.

CDR1 and CDR2, looked up from the germline V gene, are MDHEN and SYDVKM. The CDR3 starts with the cysteine, ends with the phenylalanine, and has 15 residues. The CDR3 DNA has 45 bases and is translated from base 1. Unmatched junction bases come to 7, with V trimmed by 5 bases and J by 3 bases. In total, just over 650 healthy bone marrow donors made up the cohort. At the time of sampling, every cohort member was nominally healthy, though immune exposures that went unrecorded were likely present. The donor was CMV seronegative and belonged to the group of approximately 320 seronegative cohort members. Each donor provided a peripheral blood sample, and peripheral blood mononuclear cells were used for TCR beta sequencing. Genomic DNA was extracted from the blood cell samples with the Qiagen DNeasy Blood Extraction Kit. This clone was detected once. Its antigen specificity is not known. Nothing much larger sits one base from this clone, and base qualities are not available.

Material for sequencing was PBMCs. The chain was built from TRBV28 and TRBJ1-5, with 7 central nucleotides matching TRBD1. The clonotype was recovered from a boy aged 2 to 10 in good health and CMV-seronegative. The CDR3 corresponds to CASSRLDRDNQPQHF. The sequenced DNA: TGTGCCAGCAGTCGCCTTGACAGGGACAATCAGCCCCAGCATTTT.